The next 24 T cell receptor beta chains were all read from a single sample in a study of molecular identifiers for immune sequencing clone quantification. One entry per CDR3 protein, called by TCRdb with MiXCR from the PCR reads. The repertoire has under 350,000 distinct CDR3 sequences, 24% of them found once; the top ten carry 0.74%. What was sequenced was naive CD8+ T cells from blood, with Jurkat cell RNA spiked in. As to subset: FACS-sorted CD8+CD4-CCR7+CD45RA+ naive T cells. These receptors originate from a human donor in good health. Some libraries in this study had Jurkat cell RNA spiked in.

On this clonotype itself: Since a much larger clone is just one base distant, this may be a read error. Here the CDR3 omits its conserved ending phenylalanine or tryptophan, so a read error is the likely source. This CDR3 reads CSALEYEQYS. In DNA form, the CDR3 reads TGCAGTGCATTGGAGTACGAGCAGTACTCC. The rearrangement links TRBV20-1 to TRBJ2-7, with unresolved D. Germline CDR1 and CDR2: DFQATT and SNEGSKA (reference sequence). This CDR3 is built from 10 residues. Trimming cost V 6 bases and J 4 bases, with 7 bases left between them.

This clonotype was recorded only once. The rearrangement links TRBV7-9 to TRBJ2-7; 9 nucleotides agree with TRBD2. The germline gives CDR1 SEHNR, CDR2 FQNEAQ (reference sequence). The CDR3 loop spans 16 amino acids. V was pared by 3 bases and J by 3 bases, with 9 bases of the junction left unmatched. The CDR3 reads CASSFAVAGVGYEQYF. The CDR3 region has the DNA TGTGCCAGCAGCTTTGCGGTAGCGGGAGTTGGCTACGAGCAGTACTTC.

This clonotype was seen only a few times. The rearrangement links TRBV3-1 to TRBJ2-7; no firm D call. The V end lost 4 bases, the J end lost 4 bases, and 14 bases lay between the germline ends. This CDR3 region has 14 residues. CDR1 is LGHDT and CDR2 is YNNKEL in the germline V gene (reference sequence). CDR3 residues: CASSPNDGMYEQYF. CDR3 in DNA: TGTGCCAGCAGCCCAAACGACGGAATGTACGAGCAGTACTTC.

The J gene is TRBJ1-5, the V gene TRBV19; 9 nucleotides align to TRBD1. This CDR3 has 15 residues. Looked up from germline, CDR1 is LNHDA and CDR2 is SQIVND (reference sequence). Trimming cost V 7 bases and J 7 bases; bases outside gene matches: 11. The CDR3 sequence is CASTTGGQGGQPQHF. As DNA, the CDR3 is TGTGCCAGTACCACGGGGGGACAGGGTGGCCAGCCCCAGCATTTT.

J is TRBJ2-1 and V is TRBV27, with TRBD2 matching over 11 bases. Trimming removed 6 bases from V and 7 bases from J; junction bases left unmatched: 8. CDR1 is MNHEY and CDR2 is SMNVEV in the germline V gene (reference sequence). The CDR3 is 15 amino acids. In DNA, the CDR3 is TGTGCCAGCAGCCCGAGGACTAGCGGGCCTAATGAGCAGTTCTTC. It codes for CASSPRTSGPNEQFF.

This clonotype was detected many times. The chain combines TRBV5-1 with TRBJ1-1, with no clear D. V was pared by 7 bases and J by 5 bases, with 9 bases between. This CDR3 contains 11 residues. Germline V CDR1 and CDR2: SGHRS, YFSETQ. The CDR3 DNA is TGCGCCAGCTGGCTCGGTACTGAAGCTTTCTTT. It yields the protein CASWLGTEAFF.

The rearrangement uses TRBV28 and TRBJ2-7; possibly TRBD1 or TRBD2 for D (6 bases each). V was clipped by 6 bases and J by 3 bases, with 15 bases between them. Germline values: CDR1 MDHEN, CDR2 SYDVKM. The CDR3 extends over 14 amino acids. The CDR3 nucleotides read TGTGCCAGCAGCCTCGAGGGGGGATACTACGAGCAGTACTTC. Protein sequence: CASSLEGGYYEQYF.

This clonotype was observed a few times. The J gene is TRBJ2-7, the V gene TRBV5-5; 9 bases map to TRBD1. CDR3 length equals 14 residues. Germline V lookup: CDR1 SGHKS, CDR2 YYEKEE (reference sequence). Losses at the gene ends were 6 bases for V and 3 bases for J; bases not matched to a gene: 7. The CDR3 region is CASIPSTGGYEQYF. CDR3 coding DNA: TGTGCCAGCATCCCGTCGACAGGGGGCTACGAGCAGTACTTC.

In its sample, this clonotype was seen a few times. V and J are TRBV7-9 and TRBJ2-3; TRBD2 matches 11 bases. This CDR3 contains 19 residues. The ends lost 6 bases at V and 0 bases at J; junction bases unmatched: 14. CDR1 and CDR2 from the germline V gene are SEHNR and FQNEAQ (reference sequence). CDR3 DNA: TGTGCCAGCAGTGTCGCGGCCAGACTAGCGGGACTTAGCACAGATACGCAGTATTTT. Translated, it gives CASSVAARLAGLSTDTQYF.

For this clonotype: Being one base from a much bigger clone, this may be a read error. V gene TRBV24-1 combines with J gene TRBJ2-2, with D perhaps TRBD1 or TRBD2 (5 bases each). The CDR3 is 13 amino acids. V was cut by 6 bases and J by 6 bases, with 10 bases left in between. The germline V gene has CDR1 KGHDR and CDR2 SFDVKD. This CDR3 reads CATSTGAAGELFF. The CDR3 region has the DNA TGTGCCACCAGTACCGGGGCAGCCGGGGAGCTGTTTTTT.

Many counts were recorded for this clonotype. This chain joins TRBV28 and TRBJ2-6, with D perhaps matching TRBD1 (6 bases). The CDR3 length is 18 residues. The germline CDR1 and CDR2 sequences are MDHEN and SYDVKM. The ends were cut back, 5 bases at V and 2 bases at J, with 19 bases in the middle. CDR3 DNA: TGTGCCAGCAGTGGAAGAGACAGGTTTATAGCTGGGGCCAACGTCCTGACTTTC. Translation: CASSGRDRFIAGANVLTF.

This clonotype came up a few times. This sequence joins TRBV5-6 and TRBJ1-1; D is ambiguous. CDR1 SGHDT and CDR2 YYEEEE come from the germline V gene. The V and J ends lost 2 bases and 4 bases respectively, with 9 bases between them. The CDR3 covers 13 residues. The CDR3 sequence: CASSFTEGTEAFF. CDR3 bases: TGTGCCAGCAGCTTCACGGAGGGCACTGAAGCTTTCTTT.

The V gene is TRBV30, the J gene TRBJ2-7, with D unclear. Trimming removed 0 bases at V and 5 bases at J, with 5 bases between. The CDR3 has 11 residues. Germline V gives CDR1 GTSNPN, CDR2 SVGIG (reference sequence). The CDR3 sequence is CAWSVSHEQYF. The CDR3 DNA reads TGTGCCTGGAGTGTATCCCACGAGCAGTACTTC.

This clonotype appeared a few times. The chain joins TRBV2 to TRBJ2-3, with TRBD2 as a possible D gene (6 bases). The CDR3 runs 14 residues. Germline CDR1 SNHLY, CDR2 FYNNEI. The V end lost 11 bases, the J end lost 8 bases, and 23 bases lay between the germline ends. The CDR3 is CAQNGLDTEGTQYF. CDR3 coding DNA: TGTGCCCAAAATGGGCTAGACACGGAGGGTACGCAGTATTTT.

There are many counts of this clonotype. This rearrangement joins TRBV6-5 to TRBJ1-1; tentatively, D is TRBD1 (6 bases). This CDR3 has 15 residues. Germline V gene lookup returns CDR1 MNHEY and CDR2 SVGAGI. The V gene lost 5 bases and the J gene lost 6 bases, with 19 bases spanning the gap. The CDR3: CASSPLFRGSAEAFF. The CDR3 DNA reads as TGTGCCAGCAGTCCCTTATTCAGGGGTAGCGCTGAAGCTTTCTTT.

V gene TRBV19 combines with J gene TRBJ2-4, with D hard to call. The CDR3 consists of 16 residues. V was trimmed by 4 bases and J by 6 bases, leaving 19 bases between them. Germline values: CDR1 LNHDA, CDR2 SQIVND (reference sequence). CDR3 residues: CASSSRAYASINIQYF. CDR3 DNA: TGTGCCAGTAGTAGCCGGGCCTATGCCTCTATAAACATTCAGTACTTC.

The chain joins TRBV4-1 to TRBJ2-7, with a possible D match to TRBD1 (5 bases). CDR3 length: 14 amino acids. Germline CDR1 reads MGHRA; CDR2 reads YSYEKL. V was cut by 0 bases and J by 3 bases, with 9 bases left in between. The CDR3 reads CASSQDRVVYEQYF. CDR3 bases: TGCGCCAGCAGCCAAGACAGGGTGGTCTACGAGCAGTACTTC.

This clonotype was observed at least ten times. J is TRBJ2-7 and V is TRBV7-9, with D maybe TRBD2 (6 bases). The V end was cut by 5 bases, the J end by 2 bases, with 13 bases between. This CDR3 spans 14 amino acids. In germline, CDR1 is SEHNR, CDR2 FQNEAQ (reference sequence). The DNA for the CDR3 is TGTGCCAGCAGCCCGACGGCGGGGCCCTACGAGCAGTACTTC. It yields the protein CASSPTAGPYEQYF. Full variable domain (rest looked up from reference TRBV7-9 and TRBJ2-7): DTGVSQNPRHKITKRGQNVTFRCDPISEHNRLYWYRQTLGQGPEFLTYFQNEAQLEKSRLLSDRFSAERPKGSFSTLEIQRTEQGDSAMYLCASSPTAGPYEQYFGPGTRLTVT.

The rearrangement uses TRBV14 and TRBJ2-5, with D perhaps matching TRBD2 (6 bases). Deletions cut 4 bases from V and 3 bases from J, with 27 bases between. The CDR3 contains 19 residues. Germline-derived CDR1 and CDR2 are SGHDN and FVKESK. CDR3 coding DNA: TGTGCCAGCAGCCCGGGTCCCATGGGTGAGAGGGAGGAAGAAGAGACCCAGTACTTC. It translates to CASSPGPMGEREEEETQYF. The full variable domain, its missing parts supplied by reference TRBV14 and TRBJ2-5, is EAGVTQFPSHSVIEKGQTVTLRCDPISGHDNLYWYRRVMGKEIKFLLHFVKESKQDESGMPNNRFLAERTGGTYSTLKVQPAELEDSGVYFCASSPGPMGEREEEETQYFGPGTRLLVL.

The V gene is TRBV24-1, the J gene TRBJ2-3, with a weak D call TRBD1 (6 bases). This CDR3 comprises 15 residues. Germline CDR1 reads KGHDR; CDR2 reads SFDVKD. V lost 3 bases and J lost 5, with 14 bases in between. CDR3 in DNA: TGTGCCACCAGTGATCCCCCCTCAGGGGTAGATACGCAGTATTTT. Translated: CATSDPPSGVDTQYF.

The chain carries TRBV11-2 and TRBJ2-5; D gene unclear. This CDR3 comprises 11 residues. The V end was cut by 8 bases, the J end by 5 bases, with 9 bases between. Per germline, CDR1 SGHAT and CDR2 FQNNGV. The CDR3 loop is CASRSRETQYF. The CDR3 coding sequence is TGTGCCAGCCGATCTCGGGAGACCCAGTACTTC.

As to this clonotype: Compared with germline, one end of the junction differs, possibly owing to a read error. The chain joins TRBV7-9 to TRBJ2-5; 9 bases fit TRBD1. The CDR3 spans 16 residues. The germline V gene encodes CDR1 SEHNR and CDR2 FQNEAQ (reference sequence). The CDR3 spells CASSFFMTGGQEAQYF. CDR3 bases: TGTGCCAGCAGCTTCTTTATGACAGGGGGTCAAGAGGCCCAGTACTTC.

This clonotype was recorded at least ten times. This rearrangement joins TRBV12-3 or TRBV12-4 to TRBJ2-3, with D hard to call. V dropped 6 bases and J dropped 2 bases, with 12 bases sitting between them. This CDR3 is 14 amino acids long. The chain's CDR3 is CASSPIPPTDTQYF. The DNA of the CDR3 is TGTGCCAGCAGCCCCATACCGCCCACAGATACGCAGTATTTT.

As to this clonotype: Since a much larger clone is just one base distant, this may be a read error. The genes are TRBV12-3 or TRBV12-4 and TRBJ2-6, with D possibly being TRBD1 or TRBD2 (5 bases each). The CDR3 loop spans 15 amino acids. The CDR3 DNA reads TGTGCCAGCAGTTTCGGGATCTCTGGGGCCGACGTCCTGACTTTC. This translates into CASSFGISGADVLTF.